This is a list of T cell receptor beta chains from one sample in a study of TIL therapy for anti-PD-1-resistant metastatic lung cancer. The data were produced by immunoSEQ multiplex PCR, yet TCRdb's version contains in-frame clones alone and is incomplete. The sample lists roughly 92,000 clones; roughly 65% were seen once. The sample consisted of tumor tissue, taken at baseline. The receptors were sampled from a person aged 25-79 years with non-small cell lung cancer. The CDR3 runs from the conserved cysteine through the conserved F or W. The D gene is left open where the match is weak. Expanded clones get a size class; other rows say once, few or many, or leave the size out.

CDR3 protein: CASSLAVSPGEQYF
CDR3 DNA: TGTGCCAGCAGCTTAGCGGTCAGTCCGGGCGAGCAGTACTTC
clone size: .
J gene: TRBJ2-7
D gene: .
V gene: TRBV7-2

CDR3 protein: CASTLQRSYGYTF
CDR3 DNA: TGTGCCAGCACTCTACAGCGTTCCTATGGCTACACCTTC
clone size: .
J gene: TRBJ1-2
D gene: .
V gene: TRBV12-3/TRBV12-4

CDR3 protein: CASSPMTSGGWNNNEQFF
CDR3 DNA: TGCGCCAGCAGCCCCATGACTAGCGGGGGATGGAATAACAATGAGCAGTTCTTC
clone size: once
J gene: TRBJ2-1
D gene: TRBD2
V gene: TRBV5-1

CDR3 protein: CASSGAGHGRMETQYF
CDR3 DNA: TGTGCCAGTAGTGGGGCCGGACACGGGAGGATGGAGACCCAGTACTTC
clone size: .
J gene: TRBJ2-5
D gene: TRBD2
V gene: TRBV19

CDR3 protein: CASTTTGNQPQHF
CDR3 DNA: TGTGCCAGCACCACAACGGGGAATCAGCCCCAGCATTTT
clone size: .
J gene: TRBJ1-5
D gene: .
V gene: TRBV6-6

CDR3 protein: CASSFGTGGFGTEAFF
CDR3 DNA: TGTGCCAGCAGCTTCGGGACAGGGGGGTTTGGCACTGAAGCTTTCTTT
clone size: .
J gene: TRBJ1-1
D gene: TRBD1
V gene: TRBV7-9

CDR3 protein: CASSGSGAYEQYF
CDR3 DNA: TGTGCCAGCTCGGGTTCGGGGGCCTACGAGCAGTACTTC
clone size: .
J gene: TRBJ2-7
D gene: .
V gene: TRBV18

CDR3 protein: CATILPLYGYTF
CDR3 DNA: TGTGCCACCATACTACCTCTCTATGGCTACACCTTC
clone size: .
J gene: TRBJ1-2
D gene: .
V gene: TRBV28

CDR3 protein: CASSLAASGPWKTQYF
CDR3 DNA: TGTGCCAGCAGTTTAGCCGCTAGCGGACCATGGAAGACCCAGTACTTC
clone size: .
J gene: TRBJ2-5
D gene: TRBD2
V gene: TRBV28

CDR3 protein: CASSNDPGTGELFF
CDR3 DNA: TGCGCCAGCAGCAACGACCCAGGAACCGGGGAGCTGTTTTTT
clone size: .
J gene: TRBJ2-2
D gene: .
V gene: TRBV5-1

CDR3 protein: CATSDDRELTGANVLTF
CDR3 DNA: TGTGCCACCAGTGACGACAGGGAATTGACTGGGGCCAACGTCCTGACTTTC
clone size: .
J gene: TRBJ2-6
D gene: TRBD1
V gene: TRBV24-1

CDR3 protein: CASSDPYGYREQFF
CDR3 DNA: TGTGCCAGCAGTGACCCCTATGGGTATCGGGAGCAGTTCTTC
clone size: .
J gene: TRBJ2-1
D gene: .
V gene: TRBV6-1

CDR3 protein: CASSPSGLSPLHF
CDR3 DNA: TGTGCCAGCAGCCCCTCAGGTCTTTCACCCCTCCACTTT
clone size: few
J gene: TRBJ1-6
D gene: .
V gene: TRBV7-9

CDR3 protein: CATSDSGGTQYF
CDR3 DNA: TGTGCCACCAGTGATTCCGGGGGTACGCAGTATTTT
clone size: few
J gene: TRBJ2-3
D gene: .
V gene: TRBV24-1

CDR3 protein: CASSLVAGGTTGELFF
CDR3 DNA: TGTGCCAGCAGCTTAGTGGCAGGGGGCACGACCGGGGAGCTGTTTTTT
clone size: few
J gene: TRBJ2-2
D gene: TRBD1
V gene: TRBV11-3

CDR3 protein: CASSLWVGRSPLHF
CDR3 DNA: TGTGCCAGCTCCCTCTGGGTCGGTCGCTCACCCCTCCACTTT
clone size: few
J gene: TRBJ1-6
D gene: .
V gene: TRBV18

CDR3 protein: CASSPTEVAYEQYF
CDR3 DNA: TGTGCCAGCAGCCCCACAGAAGTCGCCTACGAGCAGTACTTC
clone size: .
J gene: TRBJ2-7
D gene: .
V gene: TRBV7-8

CDR3 protein: CASSLHFAWGANVLTF
CDR3 DNA: TGTGCCAGCTCACTACATTTCGCGTGGGGGGCCAACGTCCTGACTTTC
clone size: .
J gene: TRBJ2-6
D gene: .
V gene: TRBV18

CDR3 protein: CASSPALGGLGYGYTF
CDR3 DNA: TGTGCCAGCAGCCCCGCGTTGGGGGGGCTAGGCTATGGCTACACCTTC
clone size: .
J gene: TRBJ1-2
D gene: .
V gene: TRBV7-2

CDR3 protein: CASGSGATNEKLFF
CDR3 DNA: TGTGCCAGCGGGTCGGGGGCGACTAATGAAAAACTGTTTTTT
clone size: many
J gene: TRBJ1-4
D gene: .
V gene: TRBV27

CDR3 protein: CASSQRGPGSGANVLTF
CDR3 DNA: TGTGCCAGCAGCCAACGGGGGCCGGGCTCTGGGGCCAACGTCCTGACTTTC
clone size: .
J gene: TRBJ2-6
D gene: .
V gene: TRBV7-3

CDR3 protein: CASSPRLYNEQFF
CDR3 DNA: TGTGCCAGCAGCCCCCGACTCTACAATGAGCAGTTCTTC
clone size: once
J gene: TRBJ2-1
D gene: .
V gene: TRBV11-3

CDR3 protein: CASSPRSTGELFF
CDR3 DNA: TGTGCCAGCAGCCCTCGGTCCACCGGGGAGCTGTTTTTT
clone size: .
J gene: TRBJ2-2
D gene: .
V gene: TRBV7-3

CDR3 protein: CASSVRDGDTQYF
CDR3 DNA: TGTGCCAGCAGCGTTAGGGATGGGGATACGCAGTATTTT
clone size: once
J gene: TRBJ2-3
D gene: .
V gene: TRBV9

CDR3 protein: CASSLLWTSVNEQFF
CDR3 DNA: TGTGCCAGCAGCTTATTATGGACTAGCGTGAATGAGCAGTTCTTC
clone size: .
J gene: TRBJ2-1
D gene: TRBD2
V gene: TRBV7-2

CDR3 protein: CASRQRQHQPQHF
CDR3 DNA: TGTGCCAGCAGACAAAGACAGCATCAGCCCCAGCATTTT
clone size: .
J gene: TRBJ1-5
D gene: .
V gene: TRBV27

CDR3 protein: CASSLRDIFYGYTF
CDR3 DNA: TGTGCCAGCAGCTTGCGGGACATCTTCTATGGCTACACCTTC
clone size: .
J gene: TRBJ1-2
D gene: .
V gene: TRBV5-6

CDR3 protein: CSVYTSGSRYEQYF
CDR3 DNA: TGCAGCGTTTACACTAGCGGGAGTAGGTACGAGCAGTACTTC
clone size: .
J gene: TRBJ2-7
D gene: TRBD2
V gene: TRBV29-1

CDR3 protein: CASGRGAGLDGYTF
CDR3 DNA: TGTGCCAGCGGGCGGGGGGCTGGCCTCGATGGCTACACCTTC
clone size: .
J gene: TRBJ1-2
D gene: .
V gene: TRBV28

CDR3 protein: CASSYGFRGSDQPQHF
CDR3 DNA: TGTGCCAGCAGTTACGGGTTCAGGGGTTCGGATCAGCCCCAGCATTTT
clone size: once
J gene: TRBJ1-5
D gene: .
V gene: TRBV6-2/TRBV6-3

CDR3 protein: CASSSSSGRGNEQFF
CDR3 DNA: TGTGCCAGCAGCAGCTCTAGCGGGAGGGGCAATGAGCAGTTCTTC
clone size: few
J gene: TRBJ2-1
D gene: TRBD2
V gene: TRBV9

CDR3 protein: CASSYRRSRNTGELFF
CDR3 DNA: TGTGCCAGCAGCTACCGGCGGAGTCGAAACACCGGGGAGCTGTTTTTT
clone size: .
J gene: TRBJ2-2
D gene: .
V gene: TRBV7-6

CDR3 protein: CASSSAGGANVLTF
CDR3 DNA: TGTGCCAGCAGCTCCGCGGGAGGGGCCAACGTCCTGACTTTC
clone size: many
J gene: TRBJ2-6
D gene: .
V gene: TRBV5-5

CDR3 protein: CASGTGPEKLFF
CDR3 DNA: TGTGCCAGCGGGACAGGGCCTGAAAAACTGTTTTTT
clone size: .
J gene: TRBJ1-4
D gene: TRBD1
V gene: TRBV28

CDR3 protein: CASTDSRGRRDEQYF
CDR3 DNA: TGTGCCAGCACCGATTCCAGGGGGCGCCGGGACGAGCAGTACTTC
clone size: .
J gene: TRBJ2-7
D gene: TRBD1
V gene: TRBV6-5

CDR3 protein: CASKAAEVNYGYTF
CDR3 DNA: TGTGCCAGCAAAGCGGCTGAAGTTAACTATGGCTACACCTTC
clone size: few
J gene: TRBJ1-2
D gene: .
V gene: TRBV2